One sample yielded the 5 T cell receptor beta chains listed below, sequenced in a study of monozygotic twins with inflammatory bowel disease. Following a re-call of the 5' RACE reads, TCRdb has one entry per CDR3 protein and lacks DNA. The ten top clones account for 2% to 3%, within a sample of around 450,000 distinct CDR3 sequences. Sequencing used blood. The receptors come from a human donor with ulcerative colitis or Crohn's disease, or a healthy co-twin of an affected twin (not recorded which).

The chain employs TRBV18 and TRBJ2-3. This CDR3 region has 12 residues. The germline V gene has CDR1 KGHSH and CDR2 LQKENI. The CDR3 here is CASSRPTDTQYF.

This chain's CDR3 is CASRTGTVTYEQYF. The chain is built from TRBV6-1 and TRBJ2-7; TCRdb's D call, TRBD1, is unchecked because there is no DNA. CDR3 length equals 14 residues. Germline loops: CDR1 MNHNS, CDR2 SASEGT.

This chain links TRBV20-1 with TRBJ2-1. The CDR3 loop spans 15 amino acids. Per the germline V gene, CDR1 is DFQATT and CDR2 is SNEGSKA (reference sequence). The CDR3: CSARATHLAYNEQFF.

The V call is TRBV30, the J call TRBJ2-3. The V gene's germline CDR1 is GTSNPN and CDR2 SVGIG (reference sequence). This CDR3 comprises 14 residues. CDR3: CAWSGPRSTDTQYF.

V is TRBV2 and J is TRBJ2-6; TCRdb's D call of TRBD2 is untestable without DNA. The CDR3 consists of 15 residues. CDR1 is SNHLY, CDR2 FYNNEI, per germline. CDR3 sequence reads: CASSVTNSGANVLTF.